Each of the 5 T cell receptor delta chains below was sequenced from the same sample in a study of γδ T cells in repeated Plasmodium falciparum infection. Bulk repertoires came from Vgamma9/Vdelta2+ or Vdelta2-negative gammadelta T cells flow-sorted from PBMC. TCRdb re-identified clones in the multiplex PCR reads via CATT. The table lists around 82,000 delta-chain clones, 1.4% to 1.5% of them singletons, with under 10% in the top ten. Material for sequencing was gamma-delta T cells from blood. Receptors originate from a pool of human donors (malaria-infected and uninfected, not separated).

This clone was detected many times. TCRdb pairs this DNA with a much larger clone's protein that differs at residue 4, likely a read error; the protein shown was translated from the DNA. This sequence joins TRDV2 and TRDJ1, with 9 nucleotides matching TRDD3. The J gene is not listed in TCRdb, so it was assigned here from a DNA match to germline. Germline CDR1 GEAIGNYY, CDR2 EKD. Trimming took 5 bases from V and 0 from J; bases not matched to a gene: 9. The CDR3 is made up of 16 amino acids. CDR3 nucleotide sequence: TGTGCCTGTGGCGGACTGGGGGAGCTGTACACCGATAAACTCATCTTT. Translated, it gives CACGGLGELYTDKLIF.

This clone was detected a few times. The TCRdb protein comes from a much larger clone and disagrees with this DNA's translation at residue 21, likely due to a read error; the protein given here is derived from the DNA. This chain joins TRDV1 and TRDJ1, with D tentatively TRDD2 (6 bases). The CDR3 sequence is 22 residues long. CDR1 TSWWSYY and CDR2 QGS come from the germline V gene. In DNA form, the CDR3 reads TGTGCTCTTGGGGAAGAGTCCCCTCCTACCTCTGCTAGCTCTCCGTACACCGATAAACTCACCTTT. Protein sequence: CALGEESPPTSASSPYTDKLTF.

This clone occurred many times. Only one base separates this from a far larger clonotype, so it likely reflects a read error. Distinct nucleotide sequences in the sample also encode this CDR3. This chain uses TRDV2 with TRDJ1, with TRDD3 identical over 7 bases. The CDR3 is 14 residues long. The germline V gene encodes CDR1 GEAIGNYY and CDR2 EKD. V shed 3 bases and J 3 bases; nucleotides not matched to a gene: 6. CDR3 coding DNA: TGTGCCTGTGACCCCATTACTGGGGCCGATAAACTCATCTTT. Its translation: CACDPITGADKLIF.

Notes on this clone: TCRdb's protein for this DNA is that of a much larger clone and differs from the translation at residue 5, likely a read error; the protein shown is the DNA translation. The chain links TRDV2 to TRDJ3; D might be TRDD3 (6 bases). In the absence of a J gene in TCRdb, the DNA was matched to germline to assign it here. V was clipped by 3 bases and J by 0 bases, with 17 bases between them. CDR3 length: 19 amino acids. Germline assignment: CDR1 GEAIGNYY and CDR2 EKD. In DNA form, the CDR3 reads TGTGCCTGTGACGCCTCGGGACGGGGGACCTCCTGGGACACCCGACAGATGTTTTTC. Its translation: CACDASGRGTSWDTRQMFF.

In regard to this clone: Only one base separates this from a far larger clonotype, so it likely reflects a read error. Other DNA sequences in this sample translate to the same CDR3. The chain employs TRDV3 and TRDJ1; 12 nucleotides agree with TRDD3. Germline CDR1 and CDR2: TVYSNPD and GDNSRS (reference sequence). This CDR3 comprises 15 residues. The CDR3 DNA is TGCGCCTTTAGCAACCTGCTACTGGGGGATACCAAACTCATCTTT. This encodes CAFSNLLLGDTKLIF.